This T cell receptor beta chain was found in a study of cytomegalovirus exposure and HLA in healthy donors. The germline CDR1 and CDR2 sequences are SGHNT and YYREEE (reference sequence). The length of the CDR3 is 14 residues. V lost 3 bases to trimming and J lost 2 bases, with 12 bases between them. Both 60 Vbeta primers and 13 Jbeta primers went into the PCR. Assay used: immunoSEQ multiplex PCR; TCRdb lists only in-frame clones, some missing. The repertoire has 150,000 to 200,000 clones, around 84% of them found once; the top ten carry 1.9%. This TCR was sampled from a man between 18 and 29 years old in good health and CMV-seronegative. Sequences were obtained from PBMCs. This chain connects TRBV5-4 to TRBJ2-7; D is perhaps TRBD1 (7 bases). The CDR3, as DNA: TGTGCCAGCAGCTCGCAGGGGGAGGCCTACGAGCAGTACTTC. It specifies CASSSQGEAYEQYF.